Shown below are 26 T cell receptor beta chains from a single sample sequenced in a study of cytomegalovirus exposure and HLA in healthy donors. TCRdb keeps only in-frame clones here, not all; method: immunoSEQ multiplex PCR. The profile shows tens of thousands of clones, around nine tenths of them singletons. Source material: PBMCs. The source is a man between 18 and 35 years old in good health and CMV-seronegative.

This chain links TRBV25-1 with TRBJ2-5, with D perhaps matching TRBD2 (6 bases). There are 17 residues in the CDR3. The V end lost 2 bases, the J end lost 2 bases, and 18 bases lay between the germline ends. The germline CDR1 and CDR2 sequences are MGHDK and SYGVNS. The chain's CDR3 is CASSEKLAGPVQETQYF. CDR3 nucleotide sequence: TGTGCCAGCAGTGAAAAATTGGCGGGGCCGGTACAAGAGACCCAGTACTTC.

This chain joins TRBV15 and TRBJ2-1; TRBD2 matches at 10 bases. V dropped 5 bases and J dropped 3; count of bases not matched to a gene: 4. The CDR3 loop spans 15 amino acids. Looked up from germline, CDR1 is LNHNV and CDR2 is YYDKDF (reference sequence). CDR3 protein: CATSLRTSGYNEQFF. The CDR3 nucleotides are TGTGCCACCAGCCTGAGGACTAGCGGCTACAATGAGCAGTTCTTC.

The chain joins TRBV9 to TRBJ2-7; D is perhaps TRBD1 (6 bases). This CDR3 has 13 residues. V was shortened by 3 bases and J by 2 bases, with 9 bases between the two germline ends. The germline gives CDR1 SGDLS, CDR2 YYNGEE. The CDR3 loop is CASSDRVTYEQYF. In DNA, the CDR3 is TGTGCCAGCAGCGACAGGGTCACCTACGAGCAGTACTTC.

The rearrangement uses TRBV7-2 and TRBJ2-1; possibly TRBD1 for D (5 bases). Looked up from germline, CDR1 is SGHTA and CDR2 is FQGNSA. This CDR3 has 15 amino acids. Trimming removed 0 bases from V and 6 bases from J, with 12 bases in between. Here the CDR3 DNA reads TGTGCCAGCAGCTTAGCGGATCAGGGCGGCAATGAGCAGTTCTTC. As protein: CASSLADQGGNEQFF.

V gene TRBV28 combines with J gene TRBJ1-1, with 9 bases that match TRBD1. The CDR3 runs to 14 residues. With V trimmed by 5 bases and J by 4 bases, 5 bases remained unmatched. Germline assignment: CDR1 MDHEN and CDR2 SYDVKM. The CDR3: CASSGQGWGTEAFF. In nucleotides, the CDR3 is TGTGCCAGCAGTGGACAGGGGTGGGGCACTGAAGCTTTCTTT.

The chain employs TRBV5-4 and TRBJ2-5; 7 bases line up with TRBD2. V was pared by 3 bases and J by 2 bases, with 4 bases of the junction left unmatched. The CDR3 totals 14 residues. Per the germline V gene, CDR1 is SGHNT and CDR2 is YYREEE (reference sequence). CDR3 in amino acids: CASSWRGGQETQYF. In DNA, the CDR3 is TGTGCCAGCAGCTGGCGCGGGGGACAAGAGACCCAGTACTTC.

The CDR3 DNA reads as TGTGCCAGCAGCTCGCTAGCTTCAGATACGCAGTATTTT. It yields the protein CASSSLASDTQYF. The genes are TRBV7-3 and TRBJ2-3, with D possibly matching TRBD2 (5 bases). Germline CDR1 SGHTA, CDR2 FQGTGA. The V and J ends lost 4 bases and 4 bases respectively, with 9 bases between them. The CDR3 loop spans 13 amino acids. The complete variable domain, with remaining parts taken from reference TRBV7-3 and TRBJ2-3, reads GAGVSQTPSNKVTEKGKYVELRCDPISGHTALYWYRQSLGQGPEFLIYFQGTGAADDSGLPNDRFFAVRPEGSVSTLKIQRTERGDSAVYLCASSSLASDTQYFGPGTRLTVL.

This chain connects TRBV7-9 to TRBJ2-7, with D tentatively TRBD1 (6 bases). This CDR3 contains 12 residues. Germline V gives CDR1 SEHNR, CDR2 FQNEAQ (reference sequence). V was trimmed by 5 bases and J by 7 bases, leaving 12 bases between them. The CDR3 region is CASSRNRVEQYF. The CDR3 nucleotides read TGTGCCAGCAGCCGTAACAGGGTTGAGCAGTACTTC. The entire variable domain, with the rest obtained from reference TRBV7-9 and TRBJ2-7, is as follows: DTGVSQNPRHKITKRGQNVTFRCDPISEHNRLYWYRQTLGQGPEFLTYFQNEAQLEKSRLLSDRFSAERPKGSFSTLEIQRTEQGDSAMYLCASSRNRVEQYFGPGTRLTVT.

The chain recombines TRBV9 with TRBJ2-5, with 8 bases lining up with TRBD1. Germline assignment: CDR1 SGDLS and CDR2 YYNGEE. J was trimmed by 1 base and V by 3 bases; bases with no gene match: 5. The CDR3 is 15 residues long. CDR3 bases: TGTGCCAGCAGCGGATCCGGGACAGGCCAAGAGACCCAGTACTTC. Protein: CASSGSGTGQETQYF.

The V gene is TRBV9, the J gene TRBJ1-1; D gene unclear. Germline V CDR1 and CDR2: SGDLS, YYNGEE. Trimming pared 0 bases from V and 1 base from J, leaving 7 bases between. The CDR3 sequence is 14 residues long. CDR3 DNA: TGTGCCAGCAGCGTAGCGGAGAGGAACACTGAAGCTTTCTTT. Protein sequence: CASSVAERNTEAFF.

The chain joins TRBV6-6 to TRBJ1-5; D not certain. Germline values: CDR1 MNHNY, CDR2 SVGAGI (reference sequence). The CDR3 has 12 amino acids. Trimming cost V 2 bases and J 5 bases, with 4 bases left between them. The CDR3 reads CASSYADQPQHF. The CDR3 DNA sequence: TGTGCCAGCAGTTACGCGGATCAGCCCCAGCATTTT.

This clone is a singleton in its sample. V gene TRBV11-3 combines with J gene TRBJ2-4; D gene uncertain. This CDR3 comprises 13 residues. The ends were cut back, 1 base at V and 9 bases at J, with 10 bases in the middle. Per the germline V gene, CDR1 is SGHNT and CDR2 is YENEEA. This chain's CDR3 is CASSLVVGGIQYF. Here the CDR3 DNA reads TGTGCCAGCAGCTTAGTCGTCGGCGGCATTCAGTACTTC.

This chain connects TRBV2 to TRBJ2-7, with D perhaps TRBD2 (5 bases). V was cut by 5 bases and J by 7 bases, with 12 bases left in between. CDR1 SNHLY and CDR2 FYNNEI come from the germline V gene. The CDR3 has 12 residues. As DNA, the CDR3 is TGTGCCAGCAGTACAATCCCGGGGGAGCAGTACTTC. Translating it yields CASSTIPGEQYF.

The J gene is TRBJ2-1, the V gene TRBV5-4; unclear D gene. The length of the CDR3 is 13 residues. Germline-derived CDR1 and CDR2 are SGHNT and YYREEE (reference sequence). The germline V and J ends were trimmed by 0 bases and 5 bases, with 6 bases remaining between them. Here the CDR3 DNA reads TGTGCCAGCAGCTTGGCTGGAGACAATGAGCAGTTCTTC. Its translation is CASSLAGDNEQFF.

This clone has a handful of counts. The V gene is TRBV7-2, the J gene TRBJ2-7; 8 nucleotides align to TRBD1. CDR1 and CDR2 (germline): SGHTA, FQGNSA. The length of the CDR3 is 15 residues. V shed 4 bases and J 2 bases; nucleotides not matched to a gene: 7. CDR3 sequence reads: CASSYIGQGTYEQYF. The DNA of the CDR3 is TGTGCCAGCAGCTATATTGGACAGGGAACCTACGAGCAGTACTTC.

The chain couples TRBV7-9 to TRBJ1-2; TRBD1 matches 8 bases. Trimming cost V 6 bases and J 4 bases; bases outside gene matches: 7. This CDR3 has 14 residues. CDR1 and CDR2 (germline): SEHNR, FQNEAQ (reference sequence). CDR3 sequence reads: CASSRGQGPYGYTF. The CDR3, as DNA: TGTGCCAGCAGTCGCGGACAGGGCCCCTATGGCTACACCTTC. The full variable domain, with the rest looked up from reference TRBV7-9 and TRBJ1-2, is DTGVSQNPRHKITKRGQNVTFRCDPISEHNRLYWYRQTLGQGPEFLTYFQNEAQLEKSRLLSDRFSAERPKGSFSTLEIQRTEQGDSAMYLCASSRGQGPYGYTFGSGTRLTVV.

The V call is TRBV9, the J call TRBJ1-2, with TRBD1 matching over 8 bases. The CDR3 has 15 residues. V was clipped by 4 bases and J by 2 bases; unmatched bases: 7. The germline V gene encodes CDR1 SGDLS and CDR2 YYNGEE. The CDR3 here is CASSSRTGTNYGYTF. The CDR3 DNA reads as TGTGCCAGCAGCTCCCGGACAGGGACAAACTATGGCTACACCTTC.

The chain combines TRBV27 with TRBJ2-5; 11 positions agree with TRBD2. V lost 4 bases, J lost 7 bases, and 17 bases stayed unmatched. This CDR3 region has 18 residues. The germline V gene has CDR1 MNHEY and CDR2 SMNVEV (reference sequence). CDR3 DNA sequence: TGTGCCAGCAGTTCACATTCTAGCGGGAGGCCTCCCAATATGACCCAGTACTTC. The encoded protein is CASSSHSSGRPPNMTQYF.

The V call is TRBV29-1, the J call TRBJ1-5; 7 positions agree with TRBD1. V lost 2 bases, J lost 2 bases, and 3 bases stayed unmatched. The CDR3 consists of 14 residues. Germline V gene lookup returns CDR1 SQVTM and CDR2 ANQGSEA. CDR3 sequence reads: CSVETGDGNQPQHF. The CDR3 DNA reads TGCAGCGTTGAAACAGGGGATGGCAATCAGCCCCAGCATTTT.

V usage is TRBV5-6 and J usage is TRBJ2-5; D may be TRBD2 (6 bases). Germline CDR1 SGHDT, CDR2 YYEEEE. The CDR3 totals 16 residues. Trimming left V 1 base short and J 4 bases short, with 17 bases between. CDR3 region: CASSLPREWKGETQYF. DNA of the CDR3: TGTGCCAGCAGCTTGCCCCGGGAGTGGAAGGGAGAGACCCAGTACTTC. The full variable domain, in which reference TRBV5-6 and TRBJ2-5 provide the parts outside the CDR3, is DAGVTQSPTHLIKTRGQQVTLRCSPKSGHDTVSWYQQALGQGPQFIFQYYEEEERQRGNFPDRFSGHQFPNYSSELNVNALLLGDSALYLCASSLPREWKGETQYFGPGTRLLVL.

CDR3 amino acids: CASSYTPTGMGTEAFF. Here the CDR3 DNA reads TGTGCCAGCAGTTACACACCGACAGGGATGGGCACTGAAGCTTTCTTT. The chain combines TRBV6-5 with TRBJ1-1; 7 bases map to TRBD1. The V gene end was trimmed by 2 bases and the J gene end by 4 bases; junction bases not matched to a gene: 10. CDR3 size: 16 residues. In germline, CDR1 is MNHEY, CDR2 SVGAGI.

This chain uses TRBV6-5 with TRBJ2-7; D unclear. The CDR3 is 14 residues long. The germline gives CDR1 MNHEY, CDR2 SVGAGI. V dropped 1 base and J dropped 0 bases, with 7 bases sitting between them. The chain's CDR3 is CASSYFFSSYEQYF. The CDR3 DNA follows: TGTGCCAGCAGTTACTTTTTTAGCTCCTACGAGCAGTACTTC.

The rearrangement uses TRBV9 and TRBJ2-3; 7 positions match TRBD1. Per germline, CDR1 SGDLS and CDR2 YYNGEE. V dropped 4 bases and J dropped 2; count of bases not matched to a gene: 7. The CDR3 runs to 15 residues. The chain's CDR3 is CASSSGQNPTDTQYF. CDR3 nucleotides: TGTGCCAGCAGCTCGGGACAGAATCCCACAGATACGCAGTATTTT. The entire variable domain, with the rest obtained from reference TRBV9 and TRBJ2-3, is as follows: DSGVTQTPKHLITATGQRVTLRCSPRSGDLSVYWYQQSLDQGLQFLIQYYNGEERAKGNILERFSAQQFPDLHSELNLSSLELGDSALYFCASSSGQNPTDTQYFGPGTRLTVL.

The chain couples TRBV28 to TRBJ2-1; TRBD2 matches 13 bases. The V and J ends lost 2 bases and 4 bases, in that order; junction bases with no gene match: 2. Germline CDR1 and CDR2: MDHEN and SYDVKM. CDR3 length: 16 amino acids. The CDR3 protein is CASSLGGLAGYNEQFF. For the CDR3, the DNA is TGTGCCAGCAGTTTAGGGGGACTAGCGGGATACAATGAGCAGTTCTTC.

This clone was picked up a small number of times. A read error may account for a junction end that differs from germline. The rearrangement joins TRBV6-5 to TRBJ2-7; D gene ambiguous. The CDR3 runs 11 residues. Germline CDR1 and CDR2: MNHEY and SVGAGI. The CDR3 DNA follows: TGTGCCAGCAGTTTAGGTTTCGAGGAGTACTTC. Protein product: CASSLGFEEYF.

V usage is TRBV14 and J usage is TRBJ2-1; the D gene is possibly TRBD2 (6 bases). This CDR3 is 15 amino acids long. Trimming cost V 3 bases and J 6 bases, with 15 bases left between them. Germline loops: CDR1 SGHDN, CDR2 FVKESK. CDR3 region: CASSQFRRDLNEQFF. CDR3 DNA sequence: TGTGCCAGCAGCCAGTTCCGGCGGGACCTCAATGAGCAGTTCTTC.